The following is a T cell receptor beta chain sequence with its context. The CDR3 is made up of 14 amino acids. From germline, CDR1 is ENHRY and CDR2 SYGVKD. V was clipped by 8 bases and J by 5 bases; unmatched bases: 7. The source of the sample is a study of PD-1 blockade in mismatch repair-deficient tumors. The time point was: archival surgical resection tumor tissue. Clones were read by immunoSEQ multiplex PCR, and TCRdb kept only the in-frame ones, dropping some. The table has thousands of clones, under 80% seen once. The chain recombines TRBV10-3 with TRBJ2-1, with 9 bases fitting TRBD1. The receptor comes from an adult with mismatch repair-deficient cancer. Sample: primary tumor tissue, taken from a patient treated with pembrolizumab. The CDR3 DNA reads TGTGCCATCCGGACAGGGGAGACACACAATGAGCAGTTCTTC. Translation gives CAIRTGETHNEQFF.